Sequencing of this T cell receptor (beta chain) was carried out in a study of T cell repertoires in cytomegalovirus infection. Study summary: Selection of CMV epitopes for the study included recently identified HLA-C-restricted and well-studied HLA-B-restricted ones. Carrying CMV and the relevant HLA type showed in public TCR beta signatures.

TCRdb itself ran the reads through MiXCR, one entry per CDR3 protein. This sample has about 180,000 distinct CDR3 sequences, with about 20% found just once. This clonotype was found a few times. Its antigen is not known. Trimming cost V 4 bases and J 1 base, with 16 bases left between them. Germline values: CDR1 MNHEY, CDR2 SVGEGT. The CDR3 contains 16 residues. This chain connects TRBV6-2 or TRBV6-3 to TRBJ1-1, with D unresolved. The source was CD8+ T cells from cultured PBMCs, collected from culture after CMV antigen stimulation. The origin of this receptor is a human donor in good health (CMV status not recorded). Some clones in this sample may be carry-over from other donors' samples. This chain's CDR3 is CASSSLFRVRNTEAFF. CDR3 nucleotide sequence: TGTGCCAGCAGTTCGCTATTTCGCGTCCGGAACACTGAAGCTTTCTTT.